This is a list of T cell receptor beta chains from one sample in a study of human T cells and chemical hapten exposure. From the RACE reads, TCRdb called clonotypes with MiXCR, one entry per CDR3 protein. The table lists 95,000 to 150,000 distinct CDR3 sequences, 11% of them singletons, with over 2% in the top ten. The sequencing here drew on whole blood, taken in connection with sensitization to the hapten diphenylcyclopropenone (DPC). The source is a woman in her fifties or sixties with alopecia areata. Some clones in this sample may be carry-over from other donors' samples. Both conserved end residues are part of each CDR3. D genes are given only for firm matches. Size values are once, few and many counts, or a class for expanded clones, and some rows have none.

D gene	V gene	J gene	clone size	CDR3 length	CDR3 DNA	CDR3 protein
NA	TRBV20-1	TRBJ1-6	few	17	TGCAGTGCTAGAGATAAGAGGGAGCCCCTTTATAATTCACCCCTCCACTTT	CSARDKREPLYNSPLHF
TRBD1	TRBV6-5	TRBJ1-1	many	13	TGTGCCAGCAGTTCCTACAGGGGTACTGAAGCTTTCTTT	CASSSYRGTEAFF
NA	TRBV12-3/TRBV12-4	TRBJ1-5	few	15	TGTGCCAGCAGTCACAGTGGGCTAGCTAACCAGCCCCAGCATTTT	CASSHSGLANQPQHF
NA	TRBV6-5	TRBJ1-1	NA	15	TGTGCCAGCAGTTACTCGATCGGGTTGGGGACTGAAGCTTTCTTT	CASSYSIGLGTEAFF
NA	TRBV7-2	TRBJ1-6	NA	17	TGTGCCAGCAGCTTAGTCACCCAGGGGTCCTATAATTCACCCCTCCACTTT	CASSLVTQGSYNSPLHF
TRBD2	TRBV5-1	TRBJ2-3	NA	15	TGCGCCAGCAGCTCGGCTAGCGGGGGCACAGATACGCAGTATTTT	CASSSASGGTDTQYF
NA	TRBV29-1	TRBJ2-7	NA	13	TGCAGCGTTGACACAGGGCCCAGGCACGAGCAGTACTTC	CSVDTGPRHEQYF
NA	TRBV12-3/TRBV12-4	TRBJ2-3	many	14	TGTGCCAGCAGTGGCCCTAAGGGTACAGATACGCAGTATTTT	CASSGPKGTDTQYF
TRBD1	TRBV20-1	TRBJ1-4	few	14	TGCAGTGCGGACAGGACAGGGGGAAGGGAAAAACTGTTTTTT	CSADRTGGREKLFF
NA	TRBV9	TRBJ1-4	many	17	TGTGCCAGCAGCTTAGGCCAGTCACCCGTTTGGAGAGAAAAACTGTTTTTT	CASSLGQSPVWREKLFF
TRBD2	TRBV20-1	TRBJ2-5	NA	15	TGCAGTGCTCGTCCCCCTAGCGGGGGGAAGGAGACCCAGTACTTC	CSARPPSGGKETQYF
TRBD1	TRBV2	TRBJ2-7	many	13	TGTGCCAGTCAACAAGGACAGGTTTACCACTTGTACTTC	CASQQGQVYHLYF
TRBD1	TRBV28	TRBJ2-7	NA	14	TGTGCCAGCAGTTCTCGGGACAGGTACTTTGAGCAGTACTTC	CASSSRDRYFEQYF
NA	TRBV29-1	TRBJ2-5	NA	14	TGCAGCGTTGAAGATAGGGGCCACCAAGAGACCCAGTACTTC	CSVEDRGHQETQYF
NA	TRBV28	TRBJ2-7	NA	12	TGTGCCAGCAGTTTCACTGATATCGAGCAGTACTTC	CASSFTDIEQYF
NA	TRBV7-9	TRBJ2-1	few	12	TGTGCCGGCTCTTCGACAGACAATGAGCAGTTCTTC	CAGSSTDNEQFF
TRBD1	TRBV14	TRBJ1-6	NA	15	TGTGCCAGCAGCCAAGGGGGACAGGGAAGATCACCCCTCCACTTT	CASSQGGQGRSPLHF
NA	TRBV6-6	TRBJ1-1	many	12	TGTGCCAGCAGTTACGGAGAGACTGAAGCTTTCTTT	CASSYGETEAFF
NA	TRBV20-1	TRBJ2-7	many	12	TGCAGTGCTAGAGAAGGGTCCTACGAGCAGTACTTC	CSAREGSYEQYF
NA	TRBV7-9	TRBJ1-6	few	14	TGTGCCAGCAGCTCGTTCTCCTATAATTCACCCCTCCACTTT	CASSSFSYNSPLHF
NA	TRBV6-5	TRBJ1-1	few	14	TGTGCCAGCAGTGCCCACCCTATGAACACTGAAGCTTTCTTT	CASSAHPMNTEAFF
NA	TRBV12-3/TRBV12-4	TRBJ1-1	few	14	TGTGCCAGCAGCCTTTTTGGAGGGGGCACTGAAGCTTTCTTT	CASSLFGGGTEAFF
TRBD1	TRBV18	TRBJ1-4	NA	13	TGTGCCAGCTCAGGAGACAGGGGCGAAAAACTGTTTTTT	CASSGDRGEKLFF
NA	TRBV20-1	TRBJ2-1	few	19	TGCAGTGCTAGAGTCGGGGATGTCGGTACAGGATGGGGACGCAATGAGCAGTTCTTC	CSARVGDVGTGWGRNEQFF
NA	TRBV5-1	TRBJ2-3	NA	16	TGCGCCAGCAGCTTGGACGGGGCGGCCCTCACAGATACGCAGTATTTT	CASSLDGAALTDTQYF
NA	TRBV7-2	TRBJ2-3	many	14	TGTGCCAGCAGCGGATGGGGGAGCACAGATACGCAGTATTTT	CASSGWGSTDTQYF